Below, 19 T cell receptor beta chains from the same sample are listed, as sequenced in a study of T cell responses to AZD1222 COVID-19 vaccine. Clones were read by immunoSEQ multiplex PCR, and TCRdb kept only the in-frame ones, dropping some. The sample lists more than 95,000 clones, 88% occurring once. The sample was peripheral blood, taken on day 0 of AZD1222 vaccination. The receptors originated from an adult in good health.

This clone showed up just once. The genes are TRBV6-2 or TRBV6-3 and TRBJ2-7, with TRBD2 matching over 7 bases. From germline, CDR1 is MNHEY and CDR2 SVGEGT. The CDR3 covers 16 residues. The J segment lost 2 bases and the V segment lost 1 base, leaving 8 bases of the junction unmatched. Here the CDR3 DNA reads TGTGCCAGCAGTTACTGGTATGGCAGCGGGACCTACGAGCAGTACTTC. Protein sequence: CASSYWYGSGTYEQYF.

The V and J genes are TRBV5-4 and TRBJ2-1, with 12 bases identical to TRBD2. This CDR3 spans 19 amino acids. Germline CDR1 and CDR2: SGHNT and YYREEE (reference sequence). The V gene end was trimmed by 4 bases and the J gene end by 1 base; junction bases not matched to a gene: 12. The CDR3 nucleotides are TGTGCCAGCAGCCCAGCGGCTAGCGGGGGGGCCATATCCTACAATGAGCAGTTCTTC. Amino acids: CASSPAASGGAISYNEQFF.

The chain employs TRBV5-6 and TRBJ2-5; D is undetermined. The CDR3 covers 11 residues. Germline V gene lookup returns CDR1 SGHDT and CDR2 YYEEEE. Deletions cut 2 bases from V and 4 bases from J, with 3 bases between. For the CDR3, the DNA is TGTGCCAGCAGCTTCCGAGAGACCCAGTACTTC. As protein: CASSFRETQYF.

CDR3 sequence: CASSLASGVYEQYF. The CDR3 region has the DNA TGCGCCAGCAGCTTAGCTAGCGGGGTATACGAGCAGTACTTC. The rearrangement joins TRBV5-1 to TRBJ2-7; 9 positions agree with TRBD2. After removal of 2 bases from V and 4 bases from J, the junction contained 4 bases not matched to a gene. Germline loops: CDR1 SGHRS, CDR2 YFSETQ. The CDR3 is 14 residues long.

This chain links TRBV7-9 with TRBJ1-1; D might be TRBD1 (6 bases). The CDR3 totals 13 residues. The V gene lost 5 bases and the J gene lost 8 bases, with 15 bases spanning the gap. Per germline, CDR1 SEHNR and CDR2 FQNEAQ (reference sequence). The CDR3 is CASSATRGTEAFF. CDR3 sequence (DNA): TGTGCCAGCAGCGCAACCAGGGGAACAGAAGCTTTCTTT. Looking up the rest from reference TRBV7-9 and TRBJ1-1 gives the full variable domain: DTGVSQNPRHKITKRGQNVTFRCDPISEHNRLYWYRQTLGQGPEFLTYFQNEAQLEKSRLLSDRFSAERPKGSFSTLEIQRTEQGDSAMYLCASSATRGTEAFFGQGTRLTVV.

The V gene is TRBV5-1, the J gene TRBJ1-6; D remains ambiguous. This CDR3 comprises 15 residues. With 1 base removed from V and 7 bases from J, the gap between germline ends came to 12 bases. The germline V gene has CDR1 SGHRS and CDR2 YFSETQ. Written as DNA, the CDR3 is TGCGCCAGCAGCTTGAGTCCCATAACGAATTCACCCCTCCACTTT. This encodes CASSLSPITNSPLHF.

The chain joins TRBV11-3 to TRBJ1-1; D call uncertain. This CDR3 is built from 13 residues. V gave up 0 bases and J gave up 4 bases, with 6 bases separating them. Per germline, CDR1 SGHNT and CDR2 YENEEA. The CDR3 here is CASSLEGGTEAFF. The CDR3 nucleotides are TGTGCCAGCAGCTTAGAAGGCGGCACTGAAGCTTTCTTT. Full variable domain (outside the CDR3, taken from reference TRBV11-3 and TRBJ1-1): EAGVVQSPRYKIIEKKQPVAFWCNPISGHNTLYWYLQNLGQGPELLIRYENEEAVDDSQLPKDRFSAERLKGVDSTLKIQPAELGDSAVYLCASSLEGGTEAFFGQGTRLTVV.

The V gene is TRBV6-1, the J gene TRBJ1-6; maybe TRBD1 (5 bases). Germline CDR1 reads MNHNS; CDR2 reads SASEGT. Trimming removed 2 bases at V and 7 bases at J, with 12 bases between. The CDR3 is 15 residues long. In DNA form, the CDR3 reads TGTGCCAGCAGTGAAAGTGGCAGGGAGAATTCACCCCTCCACTTT. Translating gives CASSESGRENSPLHF.

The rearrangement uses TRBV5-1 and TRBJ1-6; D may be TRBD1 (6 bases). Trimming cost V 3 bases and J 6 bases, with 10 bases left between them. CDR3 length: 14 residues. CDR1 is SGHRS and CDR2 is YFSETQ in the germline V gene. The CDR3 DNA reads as TGCGCCAGCAGCTCCGGACAGCTTAATTCACCCCTCCACTTT. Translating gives CASSSGQLNSPLHF. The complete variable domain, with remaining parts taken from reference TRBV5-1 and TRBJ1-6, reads KAGVTQTPRYLIKTRGQQVTLSCSPISGHRSVSWYQQTPGQGLQFLFEYFSETQRNKGNFPGRFSGRQFSNSRSEMNVSTLELGDSALYLCASSSGQLNSPLHFGNGTRLTVT.

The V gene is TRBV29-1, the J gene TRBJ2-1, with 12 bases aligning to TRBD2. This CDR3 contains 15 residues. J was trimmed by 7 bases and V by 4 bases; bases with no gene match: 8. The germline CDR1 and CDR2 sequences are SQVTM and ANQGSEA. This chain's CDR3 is CSVGMGLAGGNEQFF. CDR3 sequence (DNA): TGCAGCGTTGGTATGGGACTAGCGGGTGGGAATGAGCAGTTCTTC.

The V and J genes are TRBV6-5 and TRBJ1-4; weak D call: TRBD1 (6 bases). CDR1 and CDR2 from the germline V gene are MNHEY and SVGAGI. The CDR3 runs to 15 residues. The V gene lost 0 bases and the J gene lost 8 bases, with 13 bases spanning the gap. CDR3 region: CASSYSGRGGEKLFF. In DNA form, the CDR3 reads TGTGCCAGCAGTTACTCGGGGAGGGGGGGCGAAAAACTGTTTTTT.

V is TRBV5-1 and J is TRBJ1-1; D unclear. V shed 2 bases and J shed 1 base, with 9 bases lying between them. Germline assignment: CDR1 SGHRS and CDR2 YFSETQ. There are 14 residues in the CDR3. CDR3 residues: CASSFLSANTEAFF. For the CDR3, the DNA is TGCGCCAGCAGCTTCCTTTCTGCGAACACTGAAGCTTTCTTT.

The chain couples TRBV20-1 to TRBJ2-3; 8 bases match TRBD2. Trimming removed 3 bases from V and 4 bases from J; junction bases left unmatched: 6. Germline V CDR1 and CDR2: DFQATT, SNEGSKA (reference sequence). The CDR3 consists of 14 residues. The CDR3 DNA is TGCAGTGCTAGTTCAGCGGGAGTACCAGATACGCAGTATTTT. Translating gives CSASSAGVPDTQYF.

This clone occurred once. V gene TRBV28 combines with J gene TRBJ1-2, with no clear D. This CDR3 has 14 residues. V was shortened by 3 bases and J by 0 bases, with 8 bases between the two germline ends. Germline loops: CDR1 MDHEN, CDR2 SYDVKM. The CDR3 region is CASSFGIANYGYTF. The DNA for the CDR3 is TGTGCCAGCAGTTTTGGCATTGCTAACTATGGCTACACCTTC.

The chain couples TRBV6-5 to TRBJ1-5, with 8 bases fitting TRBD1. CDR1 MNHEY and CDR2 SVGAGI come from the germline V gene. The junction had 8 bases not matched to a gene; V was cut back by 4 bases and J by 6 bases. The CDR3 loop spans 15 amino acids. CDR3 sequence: CASSSRGRGGQPQHF. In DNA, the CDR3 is TGTGCCAGCAGTTCCAGGGGGCGCGGCGGTCAGCCCCAGCATTTT.

CDR3: CASMEDRAANYGYTF. CDR3 in DNA: TGTGCCAGCATGGAGGACAGGGCCGCTAACTATGGCTACACCTTC. The chain has TRBV2 and TRBJ1-2; 8 bases align to TRBD1. J lost 0 bases, V lost 7 bases, and 7 bases had no gene match. This CDR3 comprises 15 residues. CDR1 is SNHLY and CDR2 is FYNNEI in the germline V gene.

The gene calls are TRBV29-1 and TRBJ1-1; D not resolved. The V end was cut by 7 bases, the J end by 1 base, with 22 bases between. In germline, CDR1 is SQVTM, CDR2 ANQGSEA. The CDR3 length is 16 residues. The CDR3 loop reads CSGAAGWGMGNTEAFF. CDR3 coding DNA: TGCAGCGGGGCGGCGGGTTGGGGAATGGGGAACACTGAAGCTTTCTTT.

The CDR3 protein is CASSLAGTVNQPQHF. The CDR3 region has the DNA TGTGCCAGCAGCTTGGCAGGGACCGTGAATCAGCCCCAGCATTTT. V gene TRBV5-5 combines with J gene TRBJ1-5, with D perhaps matching TRBD1 (5 bases). CDR1 SGHKS and CDR2 YYEKEE come from the germline V gene (reference sequence). Trimming took 0 bases from V and 4 from J, leaving 11 bases between them. The CDR3 is 15 residues long. The variable domain in full, with the rest retrieved from reference TRBV5-5 and TRBJ1-5, is DAGVTQSPTHLIKTRGQQVTLRCSPISGHKSVSWYQQVLGQGPQFIFQYYEKEERGRGNFPDRFSARQFPNYSSELNVNALLLGDSALYLCASSLAGTVNQPQHFGDGTRLSIL.

CDR3 nucleotides: TGTGCCAGCAGCTTCCTATCCGGGGCCAACGTCCTGACTTTC. This encodes CASSFLSGANVLTF. The chain employs TRBV5-6 and TRBJ2-6; D is ambiguous. Deletions cut 2 bases from V and 4 bases from J, with 7 bases between. CDR1 is SGHDT and CDR2 is YYEEEE in the germline V gene. The CDR3 contains 14 residues.